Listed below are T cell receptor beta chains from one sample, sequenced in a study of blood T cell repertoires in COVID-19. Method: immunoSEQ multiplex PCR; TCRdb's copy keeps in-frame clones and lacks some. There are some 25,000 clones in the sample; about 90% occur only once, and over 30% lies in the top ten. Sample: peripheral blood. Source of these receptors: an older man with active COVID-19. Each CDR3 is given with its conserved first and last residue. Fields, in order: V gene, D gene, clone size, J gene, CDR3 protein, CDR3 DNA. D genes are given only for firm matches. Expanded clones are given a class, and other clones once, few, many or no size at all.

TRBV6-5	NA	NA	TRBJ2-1	CASRGGGKNNEQFF	TGTGCCAGCAGGGGAGGAGGGAAGAACAATGAGCAGTTCTTC
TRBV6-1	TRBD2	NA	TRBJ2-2	CASSGTSGSWGGELFF	TGTGCCAGCAGTGGGACTAGCGGGAGCTGGGGCGGGGAGCTGTTTTTT
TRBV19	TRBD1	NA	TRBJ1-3	CASTPQTGVGNTIYF	TGTGCCAGTACCCCCCAAACAGGGGTTGGAAACACCATATATTTT
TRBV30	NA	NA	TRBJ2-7	CAWSVLRHSYEQYF	TGTGCCTGGAGTGTACTCCGACACTCCTACGAGCAGTACTTC
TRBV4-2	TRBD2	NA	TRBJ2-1	CASSQVGLAGRGEQFF	TGTGCCAGCAGCCAAGTGGGACTAGCGGGGAGGGGTGAGCAGTTCTTC
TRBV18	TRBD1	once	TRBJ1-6	CASSLDRKNSPLHF	TGTGCCAGCTCACTGGACAGGAAAAATTCACCCCTCCACTTT
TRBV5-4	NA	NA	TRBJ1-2	CASSFGRGLNYGYTF	TGTGCCAGCAGCTTTGGAAGGGGGTTGAACTATGGCTACACCTTC
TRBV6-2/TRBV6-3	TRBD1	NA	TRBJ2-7	CASSYAIQGRDEQYF	TGTGCCAGCAGTTACGCGATACAGGGGCGGGACGAGCAGTACTTC
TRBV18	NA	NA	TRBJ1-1	CASSPPSNMNTEAFF	TGTGCCAGCTCACCACCTTCAAACATGAACACTGAAGCTTTCTTT
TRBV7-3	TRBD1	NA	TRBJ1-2	CASSPESGTGVNYGYTF	TGTGCCAGCAGCCCTGAGTCCGGGACAGGGGTTAACTATGGCTACACCTTC
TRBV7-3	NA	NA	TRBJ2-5	CASSLTGRTDQETQYF	TGTGCCAGCAGCTTAACGGGCCGGACAGATCAAGAGACCCAGTACTTC
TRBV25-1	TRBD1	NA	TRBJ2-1	CASSESRQGANEQFF	TGTGCCAGCAGTGAATCCCGACAGGGGGCGAATGAGCAGTTCTTC
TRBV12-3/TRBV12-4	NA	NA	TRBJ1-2	CASSFRENYGYTF	TGTGCCAGCAGTTTTAGAGAGAACTATGGCTACACCTTC
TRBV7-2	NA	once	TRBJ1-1	CASSLAPGGVGTEAFF	TGTGCCAGCAGCTTAGCCCCCGGGGGGGTAGGGACTGAAGCTTTCTTT
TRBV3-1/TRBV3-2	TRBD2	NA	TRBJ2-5	CASSRAQGLAGDGTQYF	TGTGCCAGCAGCCGAGCCCAGGGACTAGCGGGGGACGGGACCCAGTACTTC
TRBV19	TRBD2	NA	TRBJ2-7	CASSLGTSGLKSYEQYF	TGTGCCAGTAGCCTCGGGACTAGCGGCCTCAAATCCTACGAGCAGTACTTC
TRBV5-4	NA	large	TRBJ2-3	CASSLVLSDTQYF	TGTGCCAGCAGCTTAGTACTCTCAGATACGCAGTATTTT
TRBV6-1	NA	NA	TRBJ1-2	CASSEGQGGYTF	TGTGCCAGCAGTGAGGGGCAGGGAGGCTACACCTTC
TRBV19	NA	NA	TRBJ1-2	CASSPLAGKGNGYTF	TGTGCCAGTAGTCCCCTTGCGGGGAAAGGAAATGGCTACACCTTC
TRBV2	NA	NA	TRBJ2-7	CASSPALTSRKTYEQYF	TGTGCCAGCAGCCCGGCACTTACTAGCAGAAAAACTTACGAGCAGTACTTC
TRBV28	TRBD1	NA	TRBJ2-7	CASSSYRGGNEQYF	TGTGCCAGCAGTTCCTACAGGGGTGGAAACGAGCAGTACTTC
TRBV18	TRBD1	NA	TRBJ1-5	CASSPRQGQDNQPQHF	TGTGCCAGCTCACCCCGACAGGGTCAGGACAATCAGCCCCAGCATTTT
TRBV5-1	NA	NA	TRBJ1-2	CASSLPGAYASGYTF	TGCGCCAGCAGCTTGCCGGGAGCCTACGCTTCGGGCTACACCTTC
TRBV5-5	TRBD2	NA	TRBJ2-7	CASSWGLYGVEQYF	TGTGCCAGCAGCTGGGGACTATACGGTGTAGAGCAGTACTTC
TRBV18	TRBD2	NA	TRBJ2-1	CASSRGTSGYNEQFF	TGTGCCAGCTCCCGAGGGACTAGCGGGTACAATGAGCAGTTCTTC
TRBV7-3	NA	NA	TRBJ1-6	CASSFRRNSPLHF	TGTGCCAGCAGCTTTCGTCGGAATTCACCCCTCCACTTT
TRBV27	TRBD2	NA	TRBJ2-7	CASSPGLAGGIYEQYF	TGTGCCAGCAGTCCTGGCCTCGCGGGGGGCATCTACGAGCAGTACTTC
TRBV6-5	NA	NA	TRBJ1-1	CASIKTGRVTEAFF	TGTGCCAGCATCAAAACAGGGCGAGTCACTGAAGCTTTCTTT
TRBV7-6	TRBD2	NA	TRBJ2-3	CASSLLASGATDTQYF	TGTGCCAGCAGCTTGTTGGCTAGCGGGGCTACAGATACGCAGTATTTT
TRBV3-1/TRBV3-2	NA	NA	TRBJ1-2	CASSQDLTAFNYGYTF	TGTGCCAGCAGCCAAGACCTGACAGCCTTTAACTATGGCTACACCTTC
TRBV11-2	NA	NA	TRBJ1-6	CASNLEGWSYNSPLHF	TGTGCCAGCAACCTGGAGGGCTGGTCCTATAATTCACCCCTCCACTTT
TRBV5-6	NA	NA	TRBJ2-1	CASSSGVPGSSYNEQFF	TGTGCCAGCAGCTCGGGGGTTCCGGGAAGCTCCTACAATGAGCAGTTCTTC
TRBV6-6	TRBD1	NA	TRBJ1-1	CASSYYRDRVNTEAFF	TGTGCCAGCAGTTACTATCGGGACAGAGTGAACACTGAAGCTTTCTTT
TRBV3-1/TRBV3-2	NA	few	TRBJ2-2	CASSQALGELFF	TGTGCCAGCAGCCAGGCCCTCGGGGAGCTGTTTTTT
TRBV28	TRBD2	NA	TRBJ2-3	CASSLGVLAGGPDHPSTDTQYF	TGTGCCAGCAGTTTAGGCGTCCTAGCGGGAGGGCCCGACCACCCTAGCACAGATACGCAGTATTTT
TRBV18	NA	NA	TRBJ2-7	CASSPIQVGNEQYF	TGTGCCAGCTCCCCAATACAAGTGGGCAACGAGCAGTACTTC
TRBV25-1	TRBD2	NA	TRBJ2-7	CASSRGLAGEYEQYF	TGTGCCAGCAGCCGGGGACTAGCGGGGGAATACGAGCAGTACTTC
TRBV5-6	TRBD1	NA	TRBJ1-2	CASSLGLRDSYGYTF	TGTGCCAGCAGCTTGGGACTCCGGGACAGCTATGGCTACACCTTC
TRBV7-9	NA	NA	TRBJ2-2	CASSEAVELFF	TGTGCCAGCAGTGAGGCGGTAGAGCTGTTTTTT
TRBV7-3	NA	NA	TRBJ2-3	CASSSERDTQYF	TGTGCCAGCAGTAGCGAGCGAGATACGCAGTATTTT
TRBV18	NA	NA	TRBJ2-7	CASSPSGRANSYEQYF	TGTGCCAGCTCACCTTCGGGCAGGGCGAACTCCTACGAGCAGTACTTC
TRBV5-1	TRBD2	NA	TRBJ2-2	CASKFPLREGKNTGELFF	TGCGCCAGCAAATTCCCGTTACGGGAGGGGAAGAACACCGGGGAGCTGTTTTTT
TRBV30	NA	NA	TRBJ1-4	CAWNGGGGEKLFF	TGTGCCTGGAATGGGGGCGGTGGGGAAAAACTGTTTTTT
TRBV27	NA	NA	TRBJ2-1	CASSSMGHRWNEQFF	TGTGCCAGCAGCTCAATGGGACACCGGTGGAATGAGCAGTTCTTC
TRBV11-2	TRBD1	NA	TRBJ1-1	CASSKGQGAGSTEAFF	TGTGCCAGCAGCAAGGGACAGGGGGCCGGGAGCACTGAAGCTTTCTTT
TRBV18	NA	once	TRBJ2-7	CASSPLGPVGTRTYEQYF	TGTGCCAGCTCACCTCTAGGGCCCGTAGGGACTCGCACCTACGAGCAGTACTTC
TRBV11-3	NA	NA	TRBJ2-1	CASSLNLRQNEQFF	TGTGCCAGCAGCTTGAATTTGCGACAGAATGAGCAGTTCTTC
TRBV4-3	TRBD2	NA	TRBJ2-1	CASSQDGYLAGANNEQFF	TGCGCCAGCAGCCAAGACGGGTACCTAGCGGGGGCGAACAATGAGCAGTTCTTC
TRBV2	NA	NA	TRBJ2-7	CASRERALEQYF	TGTGCCAGCAGGGAACGCGCCTTGGAGCAGTACTTC
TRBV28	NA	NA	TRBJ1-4	CASVRGLGTNEKLFF	TGTGCCAGCGTACGAGGGCTTGGCACTAATGAAAAACTGTTTTTT
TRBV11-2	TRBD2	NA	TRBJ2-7	CASSLERGVAGPVYF	TGTGCCAGCAGCTTGGAGCGGGGGGTAGCGGGCCCGGTCTACTTC
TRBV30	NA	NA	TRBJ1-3	CAWNLGGSTGNTIYF	TGTGCCTGGAATCTGGGGGGGAGCACTGGAAACACCATATATTTT
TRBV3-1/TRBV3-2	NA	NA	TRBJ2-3	CASSQDYEGNTDTQYF	TGTGCCAGCAGCCAAGATTACGAGGGAAACACAGATACGCAGTATTTT
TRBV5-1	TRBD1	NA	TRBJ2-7	CASSTGQGHNEQYF	TGCGCCAGCAGCACGGGACAGGGCCATAACGAGCAGTACTTC
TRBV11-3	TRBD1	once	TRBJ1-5	CASSSTGFRQPQHF	TGTGCCAGCAGCTCGACAGGGTTTAGGCAGCCCCAGCATTTT